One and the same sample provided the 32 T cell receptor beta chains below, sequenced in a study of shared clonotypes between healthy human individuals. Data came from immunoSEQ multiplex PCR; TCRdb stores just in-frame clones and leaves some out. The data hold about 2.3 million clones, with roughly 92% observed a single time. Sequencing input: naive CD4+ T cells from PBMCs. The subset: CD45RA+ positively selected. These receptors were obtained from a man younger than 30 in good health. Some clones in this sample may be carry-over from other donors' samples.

The CDR3 nucleotides are TGCGCCAGCAGCCCGGGGACAGGGAAGACCTACGAGCAGTACTTC. Amino acids: CASSPGTGKTYEQYF. The chain uses TRBV5-1 and TRBJ2-7, with 9 bases fitting TRBD1. This CDR3 contains 15 residues. Germline V gene sequence: CDR1 SGHRS, CDR2 YFSETQ. Trimming at V came to 4 bases and at J to 2 bases, leaving 7 bases not matched to a gene. The whole variable domain, filled in from reference TRBV5-1 and TRBJ2-7, reads KAGVTQTPRYLIKTRGQQVTLSCSPISGHRSVSWYQQTPGQGLQFLFEYFSETQRNKGNFPGRFSGRQFSNSRSEMNVSTLELGDSALYLCASSPGTGKTYEQYFGPGTRLTVT.

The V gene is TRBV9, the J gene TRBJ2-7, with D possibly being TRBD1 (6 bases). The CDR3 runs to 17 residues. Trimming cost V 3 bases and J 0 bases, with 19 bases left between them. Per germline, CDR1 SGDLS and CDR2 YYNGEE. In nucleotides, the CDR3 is TGTGCCAGCAGCGGCGAGGGGCGAGGGGGTAGCTCCTACGAGCAGTACTTC. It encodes CASSGEGRGGSSYEQYF. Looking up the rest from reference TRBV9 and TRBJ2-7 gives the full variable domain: DSGVTQTPKHLITATGQRVTLRCSPRSGDLSVYWYQQSLDQGLQFLIQYYNGEERAKGNILERFSAQQFPDLHSELNLSSLELGDSALYFCASSGEGRGGSSYEQYFGPGTRLTVT.

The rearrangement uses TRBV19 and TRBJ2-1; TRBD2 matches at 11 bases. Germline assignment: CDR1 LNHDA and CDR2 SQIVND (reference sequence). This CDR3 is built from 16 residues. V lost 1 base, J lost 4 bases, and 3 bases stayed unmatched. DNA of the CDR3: TGTGCCAGTAGTATAGTGACTAGCGGGGTATACAATGAGCAGTTCTTC. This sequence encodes CASSIVTSGVYNEQFF. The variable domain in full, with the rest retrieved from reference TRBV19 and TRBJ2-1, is DGGITQSPKYLFRKEGQNVTLSCEQNLNHDAMYWYRQDPGQGLRLIYYSQIVNDFQKGDIAEGYSVSREKKESFPLTVTSAQKNPTAFYLCASSIVTSGVYNEQFFGPGTRLTVL.

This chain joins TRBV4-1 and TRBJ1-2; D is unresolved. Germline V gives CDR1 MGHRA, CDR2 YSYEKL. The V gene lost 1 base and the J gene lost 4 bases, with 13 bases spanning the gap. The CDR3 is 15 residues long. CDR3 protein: CASSQGGGSSYGYTF. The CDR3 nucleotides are TGCGCCAGCAGCCAAGGAGGTGGGAGCTCCTATGGCTACACCTTC.

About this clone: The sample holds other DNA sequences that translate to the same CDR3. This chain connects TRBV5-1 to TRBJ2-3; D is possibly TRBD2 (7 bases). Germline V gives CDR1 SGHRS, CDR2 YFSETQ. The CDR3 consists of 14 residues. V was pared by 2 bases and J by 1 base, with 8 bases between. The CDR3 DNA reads TGCGCCAGCAGCTTAGGGGGGGGCACAGATACGCAGTATTTT. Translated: CASSLGGGTDTQYF. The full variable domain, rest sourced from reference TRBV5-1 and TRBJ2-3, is KAGVTQTPRYLIKTRGQQVTLSCSPISGHRSVSWYQQTPGQGLQFLFEYFSETQRNKGNFPGRFSGRQFSNSRSEMNVSTLELGDSALYLCASSLGGGTDTQYFGPGTRLTVL.

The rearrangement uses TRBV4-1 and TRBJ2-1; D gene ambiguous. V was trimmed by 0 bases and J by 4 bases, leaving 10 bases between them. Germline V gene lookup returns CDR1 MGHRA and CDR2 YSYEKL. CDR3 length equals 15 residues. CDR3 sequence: CASSQEDLSYNEQFF. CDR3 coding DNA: TGCGCCAGCAGCCAAGAGGACCTCTCTTACAATGAGCAGTTCTTC.

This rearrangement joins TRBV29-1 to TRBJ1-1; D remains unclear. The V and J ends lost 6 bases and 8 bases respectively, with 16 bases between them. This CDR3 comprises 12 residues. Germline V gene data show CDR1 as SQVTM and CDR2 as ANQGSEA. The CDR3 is CSVQLTTSEAFF. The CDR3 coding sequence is TGCAGCGTCCAACTGACAACCTCGGAAGCTTTCTTT.

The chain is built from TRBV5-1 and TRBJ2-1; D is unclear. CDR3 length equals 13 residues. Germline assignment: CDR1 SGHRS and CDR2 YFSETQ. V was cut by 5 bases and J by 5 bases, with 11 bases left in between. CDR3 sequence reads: CASSLDVNNEQFF. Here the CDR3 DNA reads TGCGCCAGCAGTTTAGACGTCAACAATGAGCAGTTCTTC.

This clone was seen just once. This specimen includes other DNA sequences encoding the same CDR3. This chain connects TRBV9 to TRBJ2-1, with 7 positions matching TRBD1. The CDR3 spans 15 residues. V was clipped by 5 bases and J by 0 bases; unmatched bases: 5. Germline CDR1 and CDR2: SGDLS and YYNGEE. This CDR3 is CASSSGGSSYNEQFF. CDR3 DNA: TGTGCCAGCAGTTCAGGGGGAAGCTCCTACAATGAGCAGTTCTTC.

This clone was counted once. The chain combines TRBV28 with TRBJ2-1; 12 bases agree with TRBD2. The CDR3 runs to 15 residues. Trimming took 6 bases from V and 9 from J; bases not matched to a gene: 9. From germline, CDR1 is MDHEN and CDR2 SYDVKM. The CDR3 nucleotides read TGTGCCAGCAGGCTACTAGCGGGAGGACCCTCTGAGCAGTTCTTC. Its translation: CASRLLAGGPSEQFF.

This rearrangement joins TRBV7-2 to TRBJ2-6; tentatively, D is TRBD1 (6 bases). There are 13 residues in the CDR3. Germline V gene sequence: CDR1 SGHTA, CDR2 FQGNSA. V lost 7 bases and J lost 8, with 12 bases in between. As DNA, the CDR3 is TGTGCCAGCACCCTTGACAGGACCAACGTCCTGACTTTC. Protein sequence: CASTLDRTNVLTF.

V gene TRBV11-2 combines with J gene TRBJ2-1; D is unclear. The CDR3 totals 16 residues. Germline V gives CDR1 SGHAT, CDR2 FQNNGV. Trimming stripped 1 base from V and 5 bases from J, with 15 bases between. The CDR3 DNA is TGTGCCAGCAGCTTAGGAGGCATGGCGGTGAACAATGAGCAGTTCTTC. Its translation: CASSLGGMAVNNEQFF.

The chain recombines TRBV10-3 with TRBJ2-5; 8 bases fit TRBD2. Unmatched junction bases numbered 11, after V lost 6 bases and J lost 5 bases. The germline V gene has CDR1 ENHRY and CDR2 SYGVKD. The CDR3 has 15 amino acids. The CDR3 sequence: CAIRGQAGVLETQYF. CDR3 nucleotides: TGTGCCATCAGGGGGCAAGCGGGAGTGCTCGAGACCCAGTACTTC.

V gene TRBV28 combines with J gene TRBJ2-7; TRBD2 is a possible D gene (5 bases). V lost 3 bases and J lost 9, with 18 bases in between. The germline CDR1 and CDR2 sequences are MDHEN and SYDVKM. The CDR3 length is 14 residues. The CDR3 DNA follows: TGTGCCAGCAGTTTGCGGAGCGGTCCTGACGGGCAGTACTTC. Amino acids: CASSLRSGPDGQYF.

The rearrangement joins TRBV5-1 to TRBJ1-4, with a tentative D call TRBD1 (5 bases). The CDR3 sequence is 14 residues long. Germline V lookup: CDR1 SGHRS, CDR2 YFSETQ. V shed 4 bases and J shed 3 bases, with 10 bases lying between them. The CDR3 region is CASSRGLANEKLFF. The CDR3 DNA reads TGCGCCAGCAGCCGGGGGTTGGCTAATGAAAAACTGTTTTTT.

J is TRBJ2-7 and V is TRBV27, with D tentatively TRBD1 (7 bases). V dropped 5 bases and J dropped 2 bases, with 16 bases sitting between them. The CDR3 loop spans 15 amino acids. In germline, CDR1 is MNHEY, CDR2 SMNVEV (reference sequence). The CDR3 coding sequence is TGTGCCAGCAGTAGGAGGGACAGACTTGCCTACGAGCAGTACTTC. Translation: CASSRRDRLAYEQYF.

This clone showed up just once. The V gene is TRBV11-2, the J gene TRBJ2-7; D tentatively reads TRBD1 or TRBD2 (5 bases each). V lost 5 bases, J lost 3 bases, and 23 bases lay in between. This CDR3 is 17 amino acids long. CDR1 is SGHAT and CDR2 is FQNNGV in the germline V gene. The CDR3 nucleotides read TGTGCCAGCAGCCAAAATAATGTCTGGGACGGTAACTACGAGCAGTACTTC. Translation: CASSQNNVWDGNYEQYF.

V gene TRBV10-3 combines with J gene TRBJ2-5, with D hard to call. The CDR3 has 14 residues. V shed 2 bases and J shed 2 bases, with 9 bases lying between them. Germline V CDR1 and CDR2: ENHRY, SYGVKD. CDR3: CAISEGRAQETQYF. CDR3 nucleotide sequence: TGTGCCATCAGTGAGGGCAGAGCTCAAGAGACCCAGTACTTC.

For the CDR3, the DNA is TGCGCCAGCAGCTTGAGTCTCGACAGGGAAGCTTTCTTT. Its translation: CASSLSLDREAFF. The rearrangement links TRBV5-1 to TRBJ1-1, with D maybe TRBD1 (6 bases). V was pared by 1 base and J by 8 bases, with 12 bases between. CDR1 and CDR2 from the germline V gene are SGHRS and YFSETQ. The CDR3 is 13 amino acids.

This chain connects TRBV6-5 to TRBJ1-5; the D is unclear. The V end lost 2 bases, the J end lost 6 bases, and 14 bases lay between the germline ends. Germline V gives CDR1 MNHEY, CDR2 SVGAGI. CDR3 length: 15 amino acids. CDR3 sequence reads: CASSYGRGLAQPQHF. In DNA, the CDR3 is TGTGCCAGCAGTTACGGACGGGGTCTTGCTCAGCCCCAGCATTTT.

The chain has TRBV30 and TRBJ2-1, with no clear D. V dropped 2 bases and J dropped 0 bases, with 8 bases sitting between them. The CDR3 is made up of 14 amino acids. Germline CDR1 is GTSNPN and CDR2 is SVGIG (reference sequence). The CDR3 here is CAWSRADSYNEQFF. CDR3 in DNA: TGTGCCTGGAGTCGGGCGGACTCCTACAATGAGCAGTTCTTC.

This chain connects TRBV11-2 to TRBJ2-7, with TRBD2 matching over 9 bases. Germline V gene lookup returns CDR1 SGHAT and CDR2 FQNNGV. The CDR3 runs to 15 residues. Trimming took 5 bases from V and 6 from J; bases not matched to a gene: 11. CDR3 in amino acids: CASSPPPGLATEQYF. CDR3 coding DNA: TGTGCCAGCAGCCCGCCACCCGGACTAGCGACCGAGCAGTACTTC.

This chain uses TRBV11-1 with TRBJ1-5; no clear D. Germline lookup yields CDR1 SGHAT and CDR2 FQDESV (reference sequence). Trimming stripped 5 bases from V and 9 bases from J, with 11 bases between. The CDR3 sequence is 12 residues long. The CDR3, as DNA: TGTGCCAGCAGCGCTAACAAGGGGCCCCAGCATTTT. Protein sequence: CASSANKGPQHF.

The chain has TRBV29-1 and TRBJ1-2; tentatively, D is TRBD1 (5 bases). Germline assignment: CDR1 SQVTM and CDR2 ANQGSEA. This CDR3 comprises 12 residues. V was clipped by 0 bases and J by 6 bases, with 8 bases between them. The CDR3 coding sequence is TGCAGCGTTGAAGATCTCAGGGATGGCTACACCTTC. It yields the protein CSVEDLRDGYTF.

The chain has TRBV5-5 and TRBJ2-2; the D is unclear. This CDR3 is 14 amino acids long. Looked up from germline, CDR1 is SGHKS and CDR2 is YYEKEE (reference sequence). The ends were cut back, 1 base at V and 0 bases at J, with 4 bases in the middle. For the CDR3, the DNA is TGTGCCAGCAGCTTGTTAGCGAACACCGGGGAGCTGTTTTTT. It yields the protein CASSLLANTGELFF.

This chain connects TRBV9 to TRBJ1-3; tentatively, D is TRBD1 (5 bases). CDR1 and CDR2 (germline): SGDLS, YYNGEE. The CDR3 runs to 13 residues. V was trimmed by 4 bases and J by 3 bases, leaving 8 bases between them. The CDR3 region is CASSPRVGNTIYF. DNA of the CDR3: TGTGCCAGCAGCCCCAGGGTTGGAAACACCATATATTTT.

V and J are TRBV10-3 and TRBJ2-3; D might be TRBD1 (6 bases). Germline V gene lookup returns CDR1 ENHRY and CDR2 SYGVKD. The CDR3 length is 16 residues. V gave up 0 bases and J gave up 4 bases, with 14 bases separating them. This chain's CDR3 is CAISESGSRGSDTQYF. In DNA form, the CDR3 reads TGTGCCATCAGTGAGTCGGGGAGCAGGGGATCAGATACGCAGTATTTT.

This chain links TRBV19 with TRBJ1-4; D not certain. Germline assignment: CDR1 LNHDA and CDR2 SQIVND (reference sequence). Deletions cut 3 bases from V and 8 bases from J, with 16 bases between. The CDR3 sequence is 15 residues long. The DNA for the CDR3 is TGTGCCAGTAGTATGCCGACGGCTCCTTGGGAAAAACTGTTTTTT. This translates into CASSMPTAPWEKLFF.

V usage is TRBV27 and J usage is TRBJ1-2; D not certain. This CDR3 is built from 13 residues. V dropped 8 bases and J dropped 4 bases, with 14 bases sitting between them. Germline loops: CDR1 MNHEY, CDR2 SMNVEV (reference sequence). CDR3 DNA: TGTGCCAGCGGCACCTCCGCTCCCTATGGCTACACCTTC. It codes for CASGTSAPYGYTF.

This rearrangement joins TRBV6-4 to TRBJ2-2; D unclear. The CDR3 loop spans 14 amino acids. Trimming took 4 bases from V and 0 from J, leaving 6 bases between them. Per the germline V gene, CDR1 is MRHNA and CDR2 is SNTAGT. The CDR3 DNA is TGTGCCAGCAGTGTTGATGCGAACACCGGGGAGCTGTTTTTT. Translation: CASSVDANTGELFF.

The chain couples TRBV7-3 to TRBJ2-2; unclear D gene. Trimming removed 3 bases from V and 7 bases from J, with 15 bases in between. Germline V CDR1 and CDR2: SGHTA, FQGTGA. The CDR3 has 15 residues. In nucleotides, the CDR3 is TGTGCCAGCAGCTTTCGCGCAGGTTCGGGCGGGGAGCTGTTTTTT. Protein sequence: CASSFRAGSGGELFF.

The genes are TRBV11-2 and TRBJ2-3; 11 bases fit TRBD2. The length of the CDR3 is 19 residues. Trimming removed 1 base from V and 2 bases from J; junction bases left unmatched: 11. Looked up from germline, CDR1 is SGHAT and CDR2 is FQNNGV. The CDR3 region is CASSLGRLLAGGDTDTQYF. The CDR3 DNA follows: TGTGCCAGCAGCTTAGGTCGCCTCCTAGCGGGAGGAGACACAGATACGCAGTATTTT. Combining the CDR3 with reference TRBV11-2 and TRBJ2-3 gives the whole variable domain EAGVAQSPRYKIIEKRQSVAFWCNPISGHATLYWYQQILGQGPKLLIQFQNNGVVDDSQLPKDRFSAERLKGVDSTLKIQPAKLEDSAVYLCASSLGRLLAGGDTDTQYFGPGTRLTVL.